This is a list of T cell receptor beta chains from one sample in a study of cytomegalovirus exposure and HLA in healthy donors. The repertoire was sequenced with immunoSEQ multiplex PCR; TCRdb's copy has only in-frame clones and lacks some. The sample records fewer than 120,000 clones, approximately 87% being singletons. Sequenced sample: PBMCs. The source is a woman under 40 in good health and CMV-seropositive. Both conserved end residues are part of each CDR3. The order of the fields is D gene, J gene, clone size, V gene, CDR3 protein, CDR3 DNA. A D gene is named only where the DNA matches it firmly. Clone size is given for some rows only: seen once, a few or many times, or a class if the clone is expanded.

>-|TRBJ1-2|-|TRBV6-1
CAYTGTTQYGYTF
TGTGCCTATACAGGGACGACTCAGTATGGCTACACCTTC
>-|TRBJ2-1|-|TRBV5-1
CASSLASPSASSYNEQFF
TGCGCCAGCAGCTTGGCATCCCCTAGCGCGAGCTCCTACAATGAGCAGTTCTTC
>TRBD1|TRBJ2-7|-|TRBV28
CASSVYRGYYEQYF
TGTGCCAGCAGTGTCTACAGGGGGTACTACGAGCAGTACTTC
>TRBD1|TRBJ1-2|-|TRBV5-4
CASSSTGQRSYGYTF
TGTGCCAGCAGCTCGACAGGGCAAAGGAGCTATGGCTACACCTTC
>-|TRBJ2-2|few|TRBV2
CASMVQGLSRELFF
TGTGCCAGCATGGTTCAGGGTCTATCCAGGGAGCTGTTTTTT
>TRBD2|TRBJ2-7|-|TRBV14
CASSQDLKREGRYEQYF
TGTGCCAGCAGCCAAGACCTGAAGCGGGAGGGCCGCTACGAGCAGTACTTC
>-|TRBJ2-3|-|TRBV5-1
CASSLEGETDTQYF
TGCGCCAGCAGCTTGGAGGGAGAAACAGATACGCAGTATTTT
>-|TRBJ1-4|-|TRBV2
CAIMGRQEKNEKLFF
TGTGCCATCATGGGACGACAGGAAAAAAATGAAAAACTGTTTTTT
>-|TRBJ2-7|-|TRBV5-6
CASSLSVDRPYEQYF
TGTGCCAGCAGCTTGTCGGTTGACAGACCCTACGAGCAGTACTTC
>-|TRBJ2-3|-|TRBV4-3
CASSQLLGGGASDTQYF
TGCGCCAGCAGCCAACTTCTTGGTGGGGGGGCATCAGATACGCAGTATTTT
>-|TRBJ2-1|once|TRBV5-4
CASSSRDTNNEQFF
TGTGCCAGCAGTTCTCGGGACACGAACAATGAGCAGTTCTTC
>TRBD2|TRBJ2-1|-|TRBV5-6
CASSLLVARLAGDNEQFF
TGTGCCAGCAGCTTGTTGGTGGCTCGGCTAGCGGGGGACAATGAGCAGTTCTTC
>TRBD2|TRBJ2-3|-|TRBV5-6
CASSPRLAGSDTQYF
TGTGCCAGCAGCCCCCGACTAGCGGGGTCAGATACGCAGTATTTT
>-|TRBJ2-1|-|TRBV18
CASSPNRVTSYNEQFF
TGTGCCAGCTCACCAAACAGGGTAACGTCCTACAATGAGCAGTTCTTC
>TRBD1|TRBJ1-2|-|TRBV4-3
CASSQNSDRVAGYTF
TGCGCCAGCAGCCAGAATTCCGACAGGGTGGCTGGCTACACCTTC
>TRBD2|TRBJ2-7|-|TRBV7-9
CASSLGGGRAHEQYF
TGTGCCAGCAGCTTAGGTGGCGGGAGGGCCCACGAGCAGTACTTC
>TRBD2|TRBJ2-3|-|TRBV9
CASSVRTSGSLSADTQYF
TGTGCCAGCAGCGTGAGGACTAGCGGGAGCCTGTCCGCAGATACGCAGTATTTT
>-|TRBJ1-1|-|TRBV7-9
CASTPGVRGTEAFF
TGTGCCAGCACCCCGGGCGTAAGGGGGACTGAAGCTTTCTTT
>TRBD1|TRBJ2-1|-|TRBV6-6
CASSLRRDRVDEQFF
TGTGCCAGCAGTTTACGCCGGGACAGGGTTGATGAGCAGTTCTTC
>TRBD1|TRBJ1-1|-|TRBV28
CASSLPTGGTEAFF
TGTGCCAGCAGTTTGCCCACAGGGGGCACTGAAGCTTTCTTT
>-|TRBJ2-5|-|TRBV5-4
CASSLGAFQETQYF
TGTGCCAGCAGCTTGGGGGCGTTCCAAGAGACCCAGTACTTC
>-|TRBJ2-2|-|TRBV27
CASSFLEGELFF
TGTGCCAGCAGTTTCCTAGAGGGGGAGCTGTTTTTT
>-|TRBJ2-3|-|TRBV18
CASSRRASTDTQYF
TGTGCCAGCTCGAGGAGGGCTAGCACAGATACGCAGTATTTT
>TRBD1|TRBJ2-6|-|TRBV30
CAWSRDRMTGANVLTF
TGTGCCTGGAGCCGGGACAGGATGACTGGGGCCAACGTCCTGACTTTC
>-|TRBJ2-7|-|TRBV2
CASSDPYEQYF
TGTGCCAGCAGTGATCCTTACGAGCAGTACTTC
>-|TRBJ2-7|-|TRBV7-9
CASSLLNEQYF
TGTGCCAGCAGCTTATTAAACGAGCAGTACTTC
>TRBD2|TRBJ2-7|-|TRBV7-2
CASSLGAGGPPEQYF
TGTGCCAGCAGCTTAGGGGCGGGAGGGCCCCCCGAGCAGTACTTC
>TRBD1|TRBJ1-5|-|TRBV30
CAWSAGGFQPQHF
TGTGCCTGGAGTGCAGGGGGCTTTCAGCCCCAGCATTTT
>TRBD2|TRBJ2-7|-|TRBV28
CASSTSGGASYEQYF
TGTGCCAGCAGTACTAGCGGGGGGGCCTCCTACGAGCAGTACTTC
>-|TRBJ2-7|-|TRBV15
CATSVRDNYEQYF
TGTGCCACCTCCGTTAGGGACAACTACGAGCAGTACTTC
>-|TRBJ2-3|-|TRBV11-2
CASNGGAHTQYF
TGTGCCAGCAACGGAGGTGCTCATACGCAGTATTTT
>-|TRBJ1-2|-|TRBV29-1
CSVETDSPNYGYTF
TGCAGCGTTGAGACGGACAGCCCTAACTATGGCTACACCTTC
>-|TRBJ2-4|-|TRBV27
CASSSAPGIKNIQYF
TGTGCCAGCAGTTCAGCTCCCGGGATCAAAAACATTCAGTACTTC
>TRBD2|TRBJ2-7|-|TRBV9
CASSVRLAGDEQYF
TGTGCCAGCAGCGTAAGGCTAGCGGGGGACGAGCAGTACTTC
>TRBD1|TRBJ2-5|-|TRBV18
CASSLSQGALQTQYF
TGTGCCAGCTCACTGTCACAGGGGGCGTTGCAGACCCAGTACTTC
>-|TRBJ2-7|-|TRBV15
CATSRVGGSEQYF
TGTGCCACCAGCAGAGTAGGAGGAAGCGAGCAGTACTTC